These T cell receptor beta chains were read from a single sample in a study of blood T cell repertoires in COVID-19. Profiling relied on immunoSEQ multiplex PCR, and the TCRdb table lists in-frame clones only, not all of them. In the table there are about 190,000 clones, around 80% of which are singletons. The material sequenced was peripheral blood. These receptors all come from a man aged 50-59 years who had recovered from COVID-19. Each CDR3 is given with its conserved first and last residue. D genes are given only for firm matches. For some rows the clone size is stated as once, few or many, or as a class when expanded; others skip it.

V,size,J,D,CDR3,DNA
TRBV6-2/TRBV6-3,.,TRBJ2-5,TRBD2,CASSPLSGRDQETQYF,TGTGCCAGCAGTCCCCTCAGCGGGAGGGACCAAGAGACCCAGTACTTC
TRBV20-1,.,TRBJ2-5,.,CSASRLGVVETQYF,TGCAGTGCTAGTAGGCTAGGGGTTGTCGAGACCCAGTACTTC
TRBV23-1,.,TRBJ2-7,.,CASNQRQPSEQYF,TGCGCCAGCAATCAACGACAGCCGAGTGAGCAGTACTTC
TRBV7-3,.,TRBJ1-1,.,CASSLGANTEAFF,TGTGCCAGCAGCTTGGGGGCGAACACTGAAGCTTTCTTT
TRBV27,many,TRBJ1-6,.,CASSLSFQATSYNSPLHF,TGTGCCAGCAGTTTATCCTTTCAAGCGACCTCCTATAATTCACCCCTCCACTTT
TRBV2,.,TRBJ1-1,TRBD1,CASSEDRGRGEAFF,TGTGCCAGCAGTGAGGACAGGGGGCGGGGTGAAGCTTTCTTT
TRBV5-4,.,TRBJ2-1,.,CASSPLQGGEQFF,TGTGCCAGCAGTCCTTTACAGGGGGGGGAGCAGTTCTTC
TRBV5-4,.,TRBJ1-2,TRBD1,CASSLDRGYGYTF,TGTGCCAGCAGCTTGGACAGGGGATATGGCTACACCTTC
TRBV12-3/TRBV12-4,once,TRBJ1-1,TRBD1,CASSPGQGGTAFF,TGTGCCAGCAGCCCGGGACAGGGAGGGACGGCTTTCTTT
TRBV7-3,.,TRBJ2-1,.,CASSLSLGEQFF,TGTGCCAGCAGCTTAAGCCTGGGCGAGCAGTTCTTC
TRBV25-1,.,TRBJ1-3,.,CASIPTAGGNTIYF,TGTGCCAGCATCCCCACAGCTGGTGGAAACACCATATATTTT
TRBV29-1,few,TRBJ2-7,.,CSVLITAFSYEQYF,TGCAGCGTTCTCATAACAGCCTTCTCCTACGAGCAGTACTTC
TRBV5-1,few,TRBJ2-7,TRBD1,CASSLTGETYEQYF,TGCGCCAGCAGCTTGACAGGGGAAACCTACGAGCAGTACTTC
TRBV5-6,.,TRBJ2-7,.,CASSLVREQYF,TGTGCCAGCAGCTTGGTTCGCGAGCAGTACTTC
TRBV27,.,TRBJ2-1,TRBD2,CASSSFKGLAVEQFF,TGTGCCAGCAGTTCGTTCAAGGGACTAGCAGTTGAGCAGTTCTTC
TRBV29-1,few,TRBJ2-6,.,CSVRRGSGANVLTF,TGCAGCGTACGCAGGGGTTCTGGGGCCAACGTCCTGACTTTC
TRBV2,.,TRBJ2-1,.,CASSDVGSINEQFF,TGTGCCAGCAGTGATGTCGGGAGCATCAATGAGCAGTTCTTC
TRBV4-3,.,TRBJ2-5,TRBD2,CASSQGTSGQETQYF,TGCGCCAGCAGCCAAGGGACTAGCGGACAAGAGACCCAGTACTTC
TRBV29-1,.,TRBJ2-7,.,CSVQVRGSMDEQYF,TGCAGCGTTCAAGTTAGGGGTTCCATGGACGAGCAGTACTTC
TRBV19,.,TRBJ1-4,.,CASSPVRDIFRLFF,TGTGCCAGTAGTCCGGTCCGGGACATATTTCGTCTGTTTTTT
TRBV29-1,.,TRBJ1-3,.,CSVEDGQAGNTIYF,TGCAGCGTTGAAGACGGTCAGGCTGGAAACACCATATATTTT
TRBV28,.,TRBJ1-1,.,CASIGRGAYGEAFF,TGTGCCAGCATCGGTCGGGGGGCTTATGGTGAAGCTTTCTTT
TRBV9,.,TRBJ2-5,.,CASSVSRGEETQYF,TGTGCCAGCAGCGTTTCCCGCGGGGAAGAGACCCAGTACTTC
TRBV6-5,.,TRBJ1-2,.,CATNGGYGYTF,TGTGCCACGAATGGGGGGTATGGCTACACCTTC
TRBV5-1,many,TRBJ1-2,.,CASSLDQGRGYGYTF,TGCGCCAGCAGCTTGGATCAAGGCCGGGGTTATGGCTACACCTTC
TRBV29-1,.,TRBJ1-1,.,CSVVGGGTEAFF,TGCAGCGTTGTTGGGGGAGGAACTGAAGCTTTCTTT
TRBV27,medium-sized,TRBJ1-1,TRBD1,CASSLLQGVGEAFF,TGTGCCAGCAGTTTACTTCAGGGGGTTGGAGAAGCTTTCTTT
TRBV6-2/TRBV6-3,.,TRBJ1-1,TRBD1,CASSRGQLTEAFF,TGTGCCAGCAGTCGGGGACAGCTCACTGAAGCTTTCTTT
TRBV6-5,few,TRBJ2-7,TRBD1,CASGDRGKYEQYF,TGTGCCAGCGGGGACAGGGGGAAATACGAGCAGTACTTC
TRBV20-1,.,TRBJ2-2,.,CSASSPSDTGELFF,TGCAGTGCTAGTTCCCCCAGCGACACCGGGGAGCTGTTTTTT
TRBV19,many,TRBJ1-5,TRBD1,CASRNRDRDQPQHF,TGTGCCAGTAGAAACCGGGACAGGGACCAGCCCCAGCATTTT
TRBV2,.,TRBJ2-1,TRBD2,CASNRLAGGWNEQFF,TGTGCCAGCAACCGACTAGCGGGAGGCTGGAATGAGCAGTTCTTC
TRBV10-3,.,TRBJ2-1,TRBD2,CAIRGLGDEQFF,TGTGCCATCAGAGGACTAGGCGATGAGCAGTTCTTC
TRBV13,.,TRBJ2-7,TRBD1,CASSLSETGLYEQYF,TGTGCCAGCAGCTTATCTGAGACAGGGCTCTACGAGCAGTACTTC
TRBV5-5,.,TRBJ2-5,TRBD1,CASSDPDRGHRETQYF,TGTGCCAGCAGCGATCCGGACAGGGGGCATCGAGAGACCCAGTACTTC
TRBV27,.,TRBJ1-4,TRBD1,CASSNRGINEKLFF,TGTGCCAGCAGTAACAGGGGGATTAATGAAAAACTGTTTTTT
TRBV6-5,.,TRBJ2-3,TRBD2,CASRPRRLATDTQYF,TGTGCCAGCAGGCCCAGACGACTAGCAACAGATACGCAGTATTTT
TRBV2,once,TRBJ1-2,.,CASSADRLSYGYTF,TGTGCCAGCAGCGCAGACAGGCTCTCCTATGGCTACACCTTC
TRBV10-3,.,TRBJ1-2,.,CAISELKGGGYTF,TGTGCCATCAGTGAGTTGAAAGGGGGAGGCTACACCTTC
TRBV5-1,once,TRBJ2-1,.,CASSLDRGGFNEQFF,TGCGCCAGCAGCTTGGACAGAGGGGGATTCAATGAGCAGTTCTTC